This T cell receptor beta chain was documented in a study of Graves' ophthalmopathy and Graves' hyperthyroidism. Study-wide context: Peripheral blood was collected at initial diagnosis, before any treatment.

The CDR3 is made up of 14 amino acids. CDR1 and CDR2 from the germline V gene are SNHLY and FYNNEI. V lost 5 bases to trimming and J lost 1 base, with 11 bases between them. TCR beta CDR3 regions were amplified from RNA transcripts. First-round RT-PCR with HTBI primers preceded a second-round multiplex PCR. TCRdb reprocessed the multiplex PCR reads with MiXCR, giving one entry per CDR3 protein. The repertoire consists of roughly 400,000 distinct CDR3 sequences, with 15% to 17% occurring once and the leading ten covering around 7%. There are many counts of this clonotype. Its matching antigen is unknown. Stable hyperthyroidism meant no ophthalmopathy within 18 months of follow-up. Newly diagnosed, the hyperthyroidism patients had under 2 months' duration and were aged 18 to 65. Study-level results: Prediction of ophthalmopathy progression reached about 71% sensitivity and roughly 72% specificity.

Specimen: peripheral blood. The sequence was obtained from a woman aged 18-29 years with stable Graves' hyperthyroidism. V gene TRBV2 combines with J gene TRBJ1-1; no reliable D call. CDR3 amino acids: CASSFTPENTEAFF. DNA of the CDR3: TGTGCCAGCAGTTTTACACCCGAGAACACTGAAGCTTTCTTT.